This entry is about one TCR beta chain. Its binding antigen is unknown. Base quality data are lacking; no much larger clone is found one base away. This sample stems from a study of CD8+CD57+ T cells in acquired aplastic anemia (dated by TCRdb to the late 2010s). Background for the entire study: DNA extracted from sorted CD4+ and CD8+ cells had a mean of around 3 ug, with a range of about 0.18 to 27.4 ug. CD8+CD57+ expansion was defined as a frequency above the mean frequency observed in healthy subjects. The paper as a whole reports these results and caveats: Although under 35 CD8+ CDR3 sequences were shared by patients and controls, these sequences appeared highly expressed in patients and within the immunodominant clones of patients. CD8+ Simpson's diversity did not differ significantly between patients and healthy controls (P=0.060).

The CDR3 covers 13 residues, taking in both the cysteine and the phenylalanine. The DNA shown is the 39-base CDR3, in frame from base 1. Relative to germline, V is 3 bases shorter and J is 3 bases shorter, with 6 bases between their ends. CDR1 WNHNN and CDR2 SYGVQD are derived from the germline V gene (reference sequence). Genomic DNA served as template for TCR beta VDJ combination and CDR3 sequence profiling. TCR repertoire sequencing was run on an Illumina HiSeq 2000. As for how the authors treated the data: Repertoires were assessed using TRBV/TRBJ rearrangement plots, CDR3 size and DJ length profiles, and Simpson's diversity index. The most abundant DNA sequence in the deep sequencing data was taken as the immunodominant clone. CDR3 amino acid sequences were screened for sharing across subjects and were compared with published repertoires and the VDJdb database. Using fastp at Q25 and MiXCR, TCRdb reprocessed the public reads and kept productive beta chains. Duplicate CDR3 protein sequences are folded into a single record with the most common DNA and genes. The V and J calls come from TCRdb's annotation, not from the publication. In all, the sample holds about 95,000 distinct CDR3 sequences, and approximately 73% of those were seen once. About 60% of the sample belongs to the ten largest clones.

Expansion of CD8+CD57+ cells had been shown by flow cytometry in the patients chosen for sequencing. Every patient had a diagnosis of severe acquired aplastic anemia based on International Study of Aplastic Anemia and Agranulocytosis and Camitta criteria. Patients had received no therapy at the time of blood sampling. In the study, sorted CD4+ and CD8+ blood T cells from patients with severe aplastic anemia and from healthy subjects underwent deep sequencing of TCR repertoires. In the USA, patient enrollment took place under clinicaltrials.gov protocols 00001620, 01623167, 00001397, 00071045, 00081523 and 00961064. Ficoll-Paque density gradient centrifugation was used to isolate peripheral blood mononuclear cells. Before DNA extraction, CD4+ and CD8+ T cells were sorted by FACS or by magnetic beads.

What was sequenced was sorted CD4+, CD8+, or CD8+CD57+ T cells (not recorded which) from PBMCs. The source of this sequence is a human donor with aplastic anemia. The chain couples TRBV10-1 to TRBJ2-1, and perhaps TRBD1 as D gene, on 5 matching bases. The nucleotide sequence reads as follows: TGCGCCAGCAGTGAAGGACACTACAATGAGCAGTTCTTC. The encoded protein is CASSEGHYNEQFF.